What follows is one TCR beta chain and its context. Its antigen is unidentified. Treatment defined: approximately 9-day PBMC culture with coronavirus spike peptide pools or control peptides (ViraFEST assay). ViraFEST relied on peptide pools to expand antigen-specific T cells; the TCRs were sequenced afterward. The data derive from a study of vaccination and CD4 T cells after COVID-19. Study information: Cells were stimulated with overlapping spike peptides from SARS-CoV-2, HCoV-NL63, HCoV-OC43 and HCoV-229E.

Study results and caveats: Median reactive clonotypes, those recognizing SARS-CoV-2, rose from 21 to 38, not significantly.

CDR1 is SGHNT, CDR2 YYREEE, per germline (reference sequence). The CDR3 extends over 17 amino acids. The V gene end was trimmed by 0 bases and the J gene end by 3 bases; junction bases not matched to a gene: 8. Oncomine TCR Beta short-read sequencing was applied to DNA from cultured CD4+ T cells. Extraction of genomic DNA was performed on cultured CD4+ T cells. TCRdb itself ran the PCR reads through MiXCR, one entry per CDR3 protein. Here the sample spans approximately 21,000 distinct CDR3 sequences, 60% being singletons. Material: CD4+ T cells from blood, cultured in vitro, obtained after SARS-CoV-2 vaccination. The V and J genes are TRBV5-4 and TRBJ2-3; 9 nucleotides match TRBD2. The origin of this receptor is a human donor who received a COVID-19 vaccine. The CDR3 nucleotides are TGTGCCAGCAGCTTGGCAGCTAGGCGGGGGGGTACAGATACGCAGTATTTT. Its protein is CASSLAARRGGTDTQYF.